This T cell receptor (beta chain) was profiled in a study of post-analysis software for immune sequencing data (dated by TCRdb to between 2014 and 2016). About the study as a whole: Recorded disease courses included relapsing-remitting, secondary progressive and progressive-relapsing multiple sclerosis, with some patients lacking subtype annotation. A subset of samples was prepared in parallel using single-end sample barcoding, then pooled and co-amplified after Illumina adapter ligation. The multiple sclerosis patient repertoires were compared with under 13 previously published healthy control repertoires from donors aged about 6 to 26 years. What the study reported, not specific to this receptor: Four to six TRBV segments, including TRBV5-6, TRBV5-1 and TRBV20-1, were significantly more frequent in patients than controls. Normalized Chao1 diversity was significantly lower in multiple sclerosis patients than controls, suggesting substantial peripheral T-cell clonal expansion. The control group was slightly older than the multiple sclerosis patient group. When samples were clustered directly using the F measure, samples prepared in the same batch co-clustered strongly, which prompted a batch-effect correction.

V is trimmed back by 6 bases and J by 0 bases, and the junction contains 6 bases that no gene match accounts for. From the germline V gene (reference sequence), CDR1 is DFQATT and CDR2 is SNEGSKA. Counted from cysteine to phenylalanine, this CDR3 has 14 amino acids. The read is trimmed to its CDR3 DNA, 42 bases read in frame from base 1. Library preparation employed PCR. Sequencing was carried out with an Illumina HiSeq 2500. Unique molecular identifiers were incorporated into TCR beta cDNA libraries to reduce PCR and sequencing biases. Approximately 500,000 cDNA molecules were obtained for every 1 to 10 million input T cells, so each molecule roughly corresponded to one T cell. The same protocol used for the earlier healthy control dataset was applied to prepare and sequence the patient libraries. Samples belonging to the same batch were prepared together, multiplexed and sequenced on a shared HiSeq lane. The authors' analysis ran thus. MIGEC was used to process the raw barcoded reads, and molecular identifier groups with only a single read were discarded before consensus assembly and CDR3 extraction. VDJtools was used for post-analysis of the clonotype tables, and diversity was normalized by down-sampling every dataset to the size of the smallest sample. To correct batch-related cross-sample contamination, repertoire overlap clustering matched CDR3 amino acid sequences but not nucleotide sequences. Starting from the raw public reads, TCRdb applied fastp trimming at Q25, assembled clones with MiXCR and retained in-frame beta chains. Here each entry gathers all rows of one CDR3 protein and keeps the most common genes and DNA. In this record, the V and J calls reflect TCRdb's handling and not the investigators' own analysis. The sample includes roughly 400,000 distinct CDR3 sequences, with 39% observed a single time. Approximately 7.6% of the sample is taken by the ten largest.

To demonstrate the VDJtools post-analysis software, the study profiled TCR beta repertoires from the peripheral blood of about a dozen young patients with multiple sclerosis. The multiple sclerosis patients were children and adolescents between roughly 6 and 16 years of age. Notes on this clonotype: Its binding antigen is unknown. Base qualities were left out, and no much larger clone turns up one base away.

The clonotype comes from a girl aged 2 to 9 with multiple sclerosis. Recombination connected TRBV20-1 to TRBJ2-3; 7 junctional bases match TRBD2. Sequenced: blood. DNA sequence: TGCAGTGCGAGTCTAGCGGAGAGCACAGATACGCAGTATTTT. Translated, it reads CSASLAESTDTQYF.